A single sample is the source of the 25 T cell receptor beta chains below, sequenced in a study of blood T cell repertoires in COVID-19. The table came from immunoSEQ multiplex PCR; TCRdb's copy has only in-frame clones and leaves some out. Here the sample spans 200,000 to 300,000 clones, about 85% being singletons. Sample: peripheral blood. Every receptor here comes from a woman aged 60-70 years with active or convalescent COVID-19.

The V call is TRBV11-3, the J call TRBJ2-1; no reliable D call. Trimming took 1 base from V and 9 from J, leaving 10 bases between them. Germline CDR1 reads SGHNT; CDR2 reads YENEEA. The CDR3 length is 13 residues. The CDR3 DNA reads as TGTGCCAGCAGCTTAGCCCAACAGACTGAGCAGTTCTTC. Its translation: CASSLAQQTEQFF.

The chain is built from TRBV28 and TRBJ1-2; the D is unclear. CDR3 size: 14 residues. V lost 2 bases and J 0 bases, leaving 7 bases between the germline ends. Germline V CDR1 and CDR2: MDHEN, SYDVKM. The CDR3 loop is CASSLVAANYGYTF. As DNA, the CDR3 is TGTGCCAGCAGTTTAGTAGCAGCTAACTATGGCTACACCTTC.

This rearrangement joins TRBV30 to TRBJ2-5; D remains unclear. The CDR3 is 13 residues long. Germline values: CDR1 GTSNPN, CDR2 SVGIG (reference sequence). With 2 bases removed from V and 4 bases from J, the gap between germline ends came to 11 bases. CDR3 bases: TGTGCCTGGAGTCGGTTAACCCCAGAGACCCAGTACTTC. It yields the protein CAWSRLTPETQYF.

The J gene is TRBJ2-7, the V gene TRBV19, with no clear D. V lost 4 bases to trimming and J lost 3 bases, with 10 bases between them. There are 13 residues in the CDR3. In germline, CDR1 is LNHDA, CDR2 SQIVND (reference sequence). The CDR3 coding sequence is TGTGCCAGTAGTACTCGTGCAGACTACGAGCAGTACTTC. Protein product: CASSTRADYEQYF.

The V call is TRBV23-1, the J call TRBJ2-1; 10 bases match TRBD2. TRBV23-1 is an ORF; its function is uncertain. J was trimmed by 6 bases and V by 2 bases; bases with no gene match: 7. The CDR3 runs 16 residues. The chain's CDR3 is CASSQREREGRNEQFF. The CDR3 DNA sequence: TGCGCCAGCAGTCAAAGGGAGCGGGAGGGCCGCAATGAGCAGTTCTTC.

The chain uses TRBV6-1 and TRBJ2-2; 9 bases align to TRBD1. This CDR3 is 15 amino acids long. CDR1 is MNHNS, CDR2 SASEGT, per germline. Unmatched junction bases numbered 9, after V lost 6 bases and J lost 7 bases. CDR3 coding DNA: TGTGCCAGCAGGACCCGGACAGGGGAGGTCGGGGAGCTGTTTTTT. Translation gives CASRTRTGEVGELFF.

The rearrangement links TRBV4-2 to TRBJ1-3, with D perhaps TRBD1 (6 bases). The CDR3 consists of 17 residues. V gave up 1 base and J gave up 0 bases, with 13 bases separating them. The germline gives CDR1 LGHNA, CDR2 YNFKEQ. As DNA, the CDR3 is TGTGCCAGCAGCCAAGTATCAGGGGAGAGCTCTGGAAACACCATATATTTT. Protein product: CASSQVSGESSGNTIYF.

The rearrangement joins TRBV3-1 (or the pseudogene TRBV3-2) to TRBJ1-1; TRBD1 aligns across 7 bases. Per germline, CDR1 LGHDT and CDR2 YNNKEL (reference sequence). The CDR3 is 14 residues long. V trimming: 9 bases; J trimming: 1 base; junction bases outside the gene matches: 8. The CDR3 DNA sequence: TGTGCCAGAACCCGACAGGGTGGGAACACTGAAGCTTTCTTT. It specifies CARTRQGGNTEAFF.

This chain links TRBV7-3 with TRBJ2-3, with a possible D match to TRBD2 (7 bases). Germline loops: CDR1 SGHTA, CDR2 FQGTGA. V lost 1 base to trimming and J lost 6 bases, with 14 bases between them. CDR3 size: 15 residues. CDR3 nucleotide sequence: TGTGCCAGCAGCTTAAGGGGGGGCGCGGCGGATACGCAGTATTTT. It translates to CASSLRGGAADTQYF.

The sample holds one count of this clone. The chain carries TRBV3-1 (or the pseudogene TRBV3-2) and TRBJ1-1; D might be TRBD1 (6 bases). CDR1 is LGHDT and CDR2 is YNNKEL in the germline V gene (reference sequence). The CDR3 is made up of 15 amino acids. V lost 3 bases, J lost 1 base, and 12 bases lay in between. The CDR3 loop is CASSHTGMGNTEAFF. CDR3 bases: TGTGCCAGCAGCCATACAGGGATGGGGAACACTGAAGCTTTCTTT.

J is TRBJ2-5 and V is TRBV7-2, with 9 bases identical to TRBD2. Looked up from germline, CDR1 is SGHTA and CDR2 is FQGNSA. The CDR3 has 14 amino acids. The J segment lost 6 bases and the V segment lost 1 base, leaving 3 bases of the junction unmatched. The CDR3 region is CASSLVSGGQTQYF. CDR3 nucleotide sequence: TGTGCCAGCAGCTTAGTAAGCGGGGGGCAGACCCAGTACTTC.

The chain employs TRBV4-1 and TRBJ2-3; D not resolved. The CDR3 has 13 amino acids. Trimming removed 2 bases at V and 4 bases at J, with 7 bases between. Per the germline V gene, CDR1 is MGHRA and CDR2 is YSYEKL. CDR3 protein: CASSQFSSDTQYF. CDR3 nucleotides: TGCGCCAGCAGCCAATTTAGCTCAGATACGCAGTATTTT.

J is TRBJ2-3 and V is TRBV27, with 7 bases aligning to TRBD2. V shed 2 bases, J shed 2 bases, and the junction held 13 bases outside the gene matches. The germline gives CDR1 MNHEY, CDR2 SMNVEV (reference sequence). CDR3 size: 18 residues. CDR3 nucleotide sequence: TGTGCCAGCAGTTTACGTGGCCAGCGGGACTACCCCACAGATACGCAGTATTTT. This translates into CASSLRGQRDYPTDTQYF.

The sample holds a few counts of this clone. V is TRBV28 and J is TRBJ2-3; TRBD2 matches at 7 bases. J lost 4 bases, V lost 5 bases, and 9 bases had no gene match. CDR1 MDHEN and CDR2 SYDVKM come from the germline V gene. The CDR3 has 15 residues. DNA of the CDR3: TGTGCCAGCAGTCGCGCCGGGGGGAGCGCAGATACGCAGTATTTT. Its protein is CASSRAGGSADTQYF.

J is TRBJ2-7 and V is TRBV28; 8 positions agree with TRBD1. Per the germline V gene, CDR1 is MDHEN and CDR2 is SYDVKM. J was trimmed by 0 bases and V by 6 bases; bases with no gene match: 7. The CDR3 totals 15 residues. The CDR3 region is CASRSTGASSYEQYF. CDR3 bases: TGTGCCAGCAGGTCGACAGGGGCGAGCTCCTACGAGCAGTACTTC.

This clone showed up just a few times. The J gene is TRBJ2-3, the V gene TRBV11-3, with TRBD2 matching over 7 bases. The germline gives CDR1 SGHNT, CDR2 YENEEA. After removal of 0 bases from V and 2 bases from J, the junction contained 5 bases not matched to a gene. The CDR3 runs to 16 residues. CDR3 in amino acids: CASSLDGGDNTDTQYF. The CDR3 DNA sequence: TGTGCCAGCAGCTTAGATGGGGGGGATAACACAGATACGCAGTATTTT.

The CDR3, as DNA: TGTGCCAGCGTAGGACAGGGGGTGTACGAGCAGTACTTC. It specifies CASVGQGVYEQYF. The chain uses TRBV7-9 and TRBJ2-7, with 10 bases fitting TRBD1. Trimming cost V 8 bases and J 4 bases; bases outside gene matches: 5. The CDR3 is 13 residues long. Germline assignment: CDR1 SEHNR and CDR2 FQNEAQ (reference sequence).

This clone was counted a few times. The CDR3 is CASSNRHGVRRAQHF. The CDR3 DNA is TGTGCCAGCAGTAACCGTCACGGCGTCCGGAGGGCCCAGCATTTT. This chain connects TRBV6-2 or TRBV6-3 to TRBJ1-5; no definite D call. This CDR3 contains 15 residues. V dropped 5 bases and J dropped 11 bases, with 22 bases sitting between them. The germline V gene has CDR1 MNHEY and CDR2 SVGEGT.

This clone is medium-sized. The CDR3 DNA follows: TGCAGCGTCAGGCCCGACCTAGCGACCTACGAGCAGTACTTC. This sequence encodes CSVRPDLATYEQYF. The chain carries TRBV29-1 and TRBJ2-7; tentative D call: TRBD2 (6 bases). Germline V gene sequence: CDR1 SQVTM, CDR2 ANQGSEA. The V gene lost 6 bases and the J gene lost 2 bases, with 17 bases spanning the gap. The CDR3 covers 14 residues.

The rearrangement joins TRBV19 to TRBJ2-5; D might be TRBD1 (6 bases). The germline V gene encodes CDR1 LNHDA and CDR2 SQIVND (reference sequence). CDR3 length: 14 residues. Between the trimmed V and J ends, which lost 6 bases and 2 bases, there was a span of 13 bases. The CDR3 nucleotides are TGTGCCAGTAGCCGAGGGACACCTCAAGAGACCCAGTACTTC. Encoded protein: CASSRGTPQETQYF.

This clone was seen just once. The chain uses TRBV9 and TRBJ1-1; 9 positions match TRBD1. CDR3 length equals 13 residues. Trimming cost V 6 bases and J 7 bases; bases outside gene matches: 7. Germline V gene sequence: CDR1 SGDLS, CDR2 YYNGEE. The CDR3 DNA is TGTGCCAGCACCGGGACAGGGACGGGTGAAGCTTTCTTT. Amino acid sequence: CASTGTGTGEAFF.

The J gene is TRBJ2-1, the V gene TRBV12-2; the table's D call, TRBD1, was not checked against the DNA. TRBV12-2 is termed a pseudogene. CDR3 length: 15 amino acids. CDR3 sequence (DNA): TGTGCAAGTCGCTTAGGAGTGGGGCCAAGGGATGAGCAGTTCTTC. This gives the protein CASRLGVGPRDEQFF.

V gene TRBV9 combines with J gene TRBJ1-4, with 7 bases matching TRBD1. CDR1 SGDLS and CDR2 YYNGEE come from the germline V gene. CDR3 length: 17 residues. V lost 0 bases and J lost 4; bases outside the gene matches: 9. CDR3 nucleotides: TGTGCCAGCAGCGTAGGATGGCAGGGGGTTGGTAATGAAAAACTGTTTTTT. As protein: CASSVGWQGVGNEKLFF.

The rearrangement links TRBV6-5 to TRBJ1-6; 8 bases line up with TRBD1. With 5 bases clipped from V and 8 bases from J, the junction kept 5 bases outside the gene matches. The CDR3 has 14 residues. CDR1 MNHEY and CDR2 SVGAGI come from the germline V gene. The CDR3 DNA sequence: TGTGCCAGCAGTCGACAGGGGAGGGATTCACCCCTCCACTTT. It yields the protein CASSRQGRDSPLHF.

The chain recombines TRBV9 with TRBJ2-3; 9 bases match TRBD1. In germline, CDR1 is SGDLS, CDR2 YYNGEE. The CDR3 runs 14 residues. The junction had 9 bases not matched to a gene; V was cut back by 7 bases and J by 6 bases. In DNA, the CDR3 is TGTGCCAGCGGAGGGACAGGGACTCTGGATACGCAGTATTTT. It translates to CASGGTGTLDTQYF.